This paragraph covers one T cell receptor beta chain sequence. The data were taken from a study of technical replicates of blood from a handful of donors. V trimming: 4 bases; J trimming: 4 bases; junction bases outside the gene matches: 6. This CDR3 comprises 16 residues. Germline V gene sequence: CDR1 SGHDN, CDR2 FVKESK. Profiling relied on immunoSEQ multiplex PCR, and the TCRdb table lists in-frame clones only, not all of them. In the table there are over 80,000 clones, about 96% of which are singletons. Sequenced sample: T cells isolated from PBMCs. This chain joins TRBV14 and TRBJ2-3, with 12 bases matching TRBD2. The receptor comes from a human donor in good health. The CDR3 spells CASSPGLAGSADTQYF. CDR3 coding DNA: TGTGCCAGCAGCCCTGGACTAGCGGGAAGCGCAGATACGCAGTATTTT.